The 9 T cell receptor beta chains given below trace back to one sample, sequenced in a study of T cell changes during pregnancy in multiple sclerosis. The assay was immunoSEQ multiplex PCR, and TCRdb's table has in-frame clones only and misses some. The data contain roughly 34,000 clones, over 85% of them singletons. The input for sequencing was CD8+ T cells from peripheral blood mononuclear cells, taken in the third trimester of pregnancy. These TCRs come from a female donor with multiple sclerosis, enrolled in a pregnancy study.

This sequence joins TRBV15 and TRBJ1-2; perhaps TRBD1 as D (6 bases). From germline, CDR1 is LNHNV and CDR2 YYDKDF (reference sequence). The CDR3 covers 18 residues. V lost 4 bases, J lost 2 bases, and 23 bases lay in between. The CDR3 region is CATSKREIDRTYNYGYTF. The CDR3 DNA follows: TGTGCCACCAGCAAAAGAGAAATTGACAGGACCTACAACTATGGCTACACCTTC. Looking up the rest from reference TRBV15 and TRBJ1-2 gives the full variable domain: DAMVIQNPRYQVTQFGKPVTLSCSQTLNHNVMYWYQQKSSQAPKLLFHYYDKDFNNEADTPDNFQSRRPNTSFCFLDIRSPGLGDTAMYLCATSKREIDRTYNYGYTFGSGTRLTVV.

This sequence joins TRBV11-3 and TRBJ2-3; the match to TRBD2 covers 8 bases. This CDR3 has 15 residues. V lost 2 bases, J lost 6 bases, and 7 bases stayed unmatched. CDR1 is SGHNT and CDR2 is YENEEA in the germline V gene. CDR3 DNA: TGTGCCAGCAGCTTAAGTAGCGGGGTAATGGATACGCAGTATTTT. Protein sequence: CASSLSSGVMDTQYF.

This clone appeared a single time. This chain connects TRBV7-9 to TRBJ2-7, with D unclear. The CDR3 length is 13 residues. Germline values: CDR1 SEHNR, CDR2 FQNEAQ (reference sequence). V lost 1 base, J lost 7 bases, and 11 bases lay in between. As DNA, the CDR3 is TGTGCCAGCAGCTTAGGGGCGAACTGGGAGCAGTACTTC. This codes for CASSLGANWEQYF.

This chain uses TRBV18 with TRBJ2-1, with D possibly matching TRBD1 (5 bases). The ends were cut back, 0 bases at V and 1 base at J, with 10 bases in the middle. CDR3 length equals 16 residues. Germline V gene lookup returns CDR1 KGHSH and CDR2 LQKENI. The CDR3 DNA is TGTGCCAGCTCACCACCGCTACAGGTGTCCTACAATGAGCAGTTCTTC. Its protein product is CASSPPLQVSYNEQFF.

The CDR3 DNA is TGTGCCAGTAGTATCCCAGGGTACCCCTCCTACGAGCAGTACTTC. Encoded protein: CASSIPGYPSYEQYF. This rearrangement joins TRBV19 to TRBJ2-7, with D possibly being TRBD1 (5 bases). V was shortened by 3 bases and J by 0 bases, with 12 bases between the two germline ends. The V gene's germline CDR1 is LNHDA and CDR2 SQIVND (reference sequence). The CDR3 length is 15 residues.

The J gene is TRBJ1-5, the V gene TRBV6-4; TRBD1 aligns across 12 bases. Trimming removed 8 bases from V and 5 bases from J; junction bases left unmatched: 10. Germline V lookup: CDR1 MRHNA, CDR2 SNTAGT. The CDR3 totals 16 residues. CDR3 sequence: CASPDPGQGADQPQHF. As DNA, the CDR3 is TGTGCCAGCCCAGATCCGGGACAGGGGGCCGATCAGCCCCAGCATTTT.

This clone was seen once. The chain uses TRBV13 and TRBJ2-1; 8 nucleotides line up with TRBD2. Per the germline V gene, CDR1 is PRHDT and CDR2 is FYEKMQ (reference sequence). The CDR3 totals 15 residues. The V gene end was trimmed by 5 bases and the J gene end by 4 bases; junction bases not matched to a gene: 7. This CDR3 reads CASSTTSGPYNEQFF. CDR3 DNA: TGTGCCAGCAGCACTACTAGCGGCCCTTACAATGAGCAGTTCTTC.

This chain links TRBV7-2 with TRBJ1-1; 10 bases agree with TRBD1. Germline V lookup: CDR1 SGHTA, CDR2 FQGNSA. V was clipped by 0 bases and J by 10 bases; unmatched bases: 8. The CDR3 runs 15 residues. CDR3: CASSLAGQGDLVAFF. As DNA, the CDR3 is TGTGCCAGCAGCTTAGCCGGACAGGGGGACTTGGTAGCTTTCTTT.

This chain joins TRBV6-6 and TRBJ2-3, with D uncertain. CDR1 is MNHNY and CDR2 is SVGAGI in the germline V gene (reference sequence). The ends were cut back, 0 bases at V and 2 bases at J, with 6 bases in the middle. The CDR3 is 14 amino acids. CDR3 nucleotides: TGTGCCAGCAGTTACTCCAGCGTCACAGATACGCAGTATTTT. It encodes CASSYSSVTDTQYF.